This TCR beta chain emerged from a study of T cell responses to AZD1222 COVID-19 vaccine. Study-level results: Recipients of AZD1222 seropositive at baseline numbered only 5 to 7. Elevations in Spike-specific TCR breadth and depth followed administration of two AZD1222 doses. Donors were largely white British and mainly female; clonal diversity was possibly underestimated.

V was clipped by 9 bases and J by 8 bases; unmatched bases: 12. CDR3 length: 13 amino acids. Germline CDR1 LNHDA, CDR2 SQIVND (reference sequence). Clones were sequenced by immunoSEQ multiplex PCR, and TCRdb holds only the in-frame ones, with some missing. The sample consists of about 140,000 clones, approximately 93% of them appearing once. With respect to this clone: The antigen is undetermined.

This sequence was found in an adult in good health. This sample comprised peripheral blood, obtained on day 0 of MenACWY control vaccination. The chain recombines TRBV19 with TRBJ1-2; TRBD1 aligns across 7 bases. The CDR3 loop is CASHDRVVEGYTF. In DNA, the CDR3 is TGTGCCAGCCACGACAGGGTAGTGGAAGGCTACACCTTC.